Listed below are T cell receptor beta chains from one sample, sequenced in a study of CD8 T cells in ankylosing spondylitis. Each CDR3 protein gets one entry after TCRdb re-called the 5' RACE reads with MiXCR. The sample holds around 120,000 distinct CDR3 sequences, about 24% seen once. The sequenced sample consisted of synovial fluid, either unsorted or a sorted T cell fraction (not recorded which). The receptor source for this set is a male donor with ankylosing spondylitis. The CDR3 runs from the conserved cysteine through the conserved F or W. A D gene is named only where the DNA matches it firmly.

CASSLLAGDQETQYF,TRBJ2-5,TRBD2,TRBV4-1
CASSPLPGQGTGELFF,TRBJ2-2,TRBD1,TRBV18
CAIREASSTYEQYF,TRBJ2-7,-,TRBV10-3
CSVAKQGDQPQHF,TRBJ1-5,TRBD1,TRBV20-1
CASSPGLAGGSDTQYF,TRBJ2-3,TRBD2,TRBV7-6
CAITGGARETQYF,TRBJ2-5,-,TRBV10-3
CASSWRRNTGELFF,TRBJ2-2,-,TRBV3-1
CASSLSGLTYNEQFF,TRBJ2-1,-,TRBV5-5
CATSPDRVTYEQYF,TRBJ2-7,TRBD1,TRBV15
CSASGRPDEQFF,TRBJ2-1,TRBD2,TRBV20-1
CSARVLAGEQYF,TRBJ2-7,TRBD2,TRBV20-1
CATSDVRRTENHNEQFF,TRBJ2-1,-,TRBV24-1
CASSLEVGREQYF,TRBJ2-7,-,TRBV7-6
CASSQSGVGGPAFF,TRBJ1-1,-,TRBV6-1
CASTGRWATGELFF,TRBJ2-2,-,TRBV27
CSARDLGSGNYNEQFF,TRBJ2-1,TRBD2,TRBV20-1